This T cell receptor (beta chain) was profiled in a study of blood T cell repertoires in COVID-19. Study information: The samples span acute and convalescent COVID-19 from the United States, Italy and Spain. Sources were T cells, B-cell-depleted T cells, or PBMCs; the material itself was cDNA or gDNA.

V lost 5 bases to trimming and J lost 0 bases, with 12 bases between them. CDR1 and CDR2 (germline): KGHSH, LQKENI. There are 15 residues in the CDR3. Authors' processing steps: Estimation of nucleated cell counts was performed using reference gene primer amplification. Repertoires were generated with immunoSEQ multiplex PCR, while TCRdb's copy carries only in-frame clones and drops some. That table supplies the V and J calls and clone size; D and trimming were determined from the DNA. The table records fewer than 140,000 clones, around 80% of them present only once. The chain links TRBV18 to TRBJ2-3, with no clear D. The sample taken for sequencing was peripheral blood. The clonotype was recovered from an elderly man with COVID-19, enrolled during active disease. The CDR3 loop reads CASSKERLSTDTQYF. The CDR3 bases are TGTGCCAGCTCAAAGGAAAGACTTAGCACAGATACGCAGTATTTT.